These 17 T cell receptor beta chains were sequenced from one sample in a study of T-cell memory formation after mild COVID-19. TCRdb reprocessed the 5' RACE reads via MiXCR and lists one record per CDR3 protein. The sample has fewer than 200,000 distinct CDR3 sequences; about a fifth are singletons. Material: PBMCs or a T cell subset sorted from them (not recorded which). Source of these receptors: a man between 18 and 29 years old who had mild COVID-19 (a few samples of this study predate the infection). Cell type and time point are not known.

The V and J genes are TRBV6-5 and TRBJ1-6; 9 bases are a match to TRBD1. The CDR3 loop spans 14 amino acids. CDR1 and CDR2 from the germline V gene are MNHEY and SVGAGI. Trimming at V came to 6 bases and at J to 9 bases, leaving 6 bases not matched to a gene. Here the CDR3 DNA reads TGTGCCAGCAGCAGGGGACAGGGAAGTTCACCCCTCCACTTT. Residues: CASSRGQGSSPLHF.

This clonotype was observed a few times. CDR3 nucleotides: TGTGCCATCAGTCCCGGGACAGGGACCTACAATGAGCAGTTCTTC. It is translated as CAISPGTGTYNEQFF. V is TRBV10-3 and J is TRBJ2-1; 9 bases are a match to TRBD1. Germline loops: CDR1 ENHRY, CDR2 SYGVKD. V was pared by 5 bases and J by 2 bases, with 4 bases of the junction left unmatched. CDR3 length: 15 amino acids.

The table lists this clonotype with a few counts. The V gene is TRBV4-3, the J gene TRBJ2-7; no reliable D call. The CDR3 runs to 12 residues. V was pared by 8 bases and J by 6 bases, with 14 bases between. CDR1 LGHNA and CDR2 YSLEER come from the germline V gene. CDR3 sequence: CASRPLWAEQYF. CDR3 nucleotides: TGCGCCAGCCGCCCGCTCTGGGCCGAGCAGTACTTC.

This clonotype has a handful of counts. J is TRBJ2-3 and V is TRBV5-1; TRBD2 matches 7 bases. In germline, CDR1 is SGHRS, CDR2 YFSETQ. This CDR3 is built from 13 residues. Trimming took 2 bases from V and 6 from J; bases not matched to a gene: 3. CDR3 residues: CASSFPGGDTQYF. For the CDR3, the DNA is TGCGCCAGCAGCTTCCCCGGGGGGGATACGCAGTATTTT.

This chain joins TRBV5-1 and TRBJ1-2; D might be TRBD1 (5 bases). The CDR3 runs to 14 residues. V was pared by 0 bases and J by 5 bases, with 11 bases between. The germline CDR1 and CDR2 sequences are SGHRS and YFSETQ. The CDR3 nucleotides read TGCGCCAGCAGCTTGGGGGGCGCAAGGTATGGCTACACCTTC. It encodes CASSLGGARYGYTF.

Only a few counts were recorded for this clonotype. The J gene is TRBJ1-1, the V gene TRBV20-1; TRBD1 matches 7 bases. V dropped 3 bases and J dropped 3; count of bases not matched to a gene: 7. The length of the CDR3 is 14 residues. Germline CDR1 reads DFQATT; CDR2 reads SNEGSKA (reference sequence). CDR3 nucleotide sequence: TGCAGTGCTAGTACCGACAGGGTTGACACTGAAGCTTTCTTT. Protein product: CSASTDRVDTEAFF.

V and J are TRBV19 and TRBJ2-1, with TRBD2 as a possible D gene (5 bases). The CDR3 runs 14 residues. Trimming took off 6 bases at V and 7 bases at J, with 16 bases between the two ends. Germline V gene data show CDR1 as LNHDA and CDR2 as SQIVND (reference sequence). Written as DNA, the CDR3 is TGTGCCAGTAGCCAACACCCCCTAGCTAATGAGCAGTTCTTC. The encoded protein is CASSQHPLANEQFF.

This clonotype was seen many times. This chain joins TRBV5-1 and TRBJ2-1; D call uncertain. The length of the CDR3 is 12 residues. Trimming took 0 bases from V and 8 from J, leaving 6 bases between them. CDR1 is SGHRS and CDR2 is YFSETQ in the germline V gene. The CDR3 here is CASSLGGHEQFF. The CDR3 DNA is TGCGCCAGCAGCTTGGGTGGGCATGAGCAGTTCTTC.

At least ten counts were recorded for this clonotype. This chain joins TRBV5-1 and TRBJ2-2; D is undetermined. The V end lost 3 bases, the J end lost 7 bases, and 13 bases lay between the germline ends. Looked up from germline, CDR1 is SGHRS and CDR2 is YFSETQ. The CDR3 totals 14 residues. The CDR3 region has the DNA TGCGCCAGCAGCTCCATATTGAAGGGCGGGGAGCTGTTTTTT. Encoded protein: CASSSILKGGELFF.

This rearrangement joins TRBV18 to TRBJ2-7; no clear D gene. CDR3 size: 13 residues. From germline, CDR1 is KGHSH and CDR2 LQKENI. Trimming took off 3 bases at V and 2 bases at J, with 8 bases between the two ends. This CDR3 reads CASSPDGTYEQYF. Here the CDR3 DNA reads TGTGCCAGCTCACCGGACGGAACCTACGAGCAGTACTTC.

This clonotype was observed a handful of times. The genes are TRBV7-2 and TRBJ1-4, with D perhaps matching TRBD1 (5 bases). Germline assignment: CDR1 SGHTA and CDR2 FQGNSA. There are 18 residues in the CDR3. Trimming cost V 1 base and J 0 bases, with 15 bases left between them. The CDR3 loop is CASSLVGPATATNEKLFF. CDR3 in DNA: TGTGCCAGCAGCTTAGTGGGACCGGCGACGGCAACTAATGAAAAACTGTTTTTT.

The CDR3 region has the DNA TGTGCCAGCAGTCCGACCTCCTACGTAGGAGGCTACACCTTC. The encoded protein is CASSPTSYVGGYTF. V and J are TRBV28 and TRBJ1-2; D is undetermined. Trimming removed 5 bases from V and 8 bases from J, with 18 bases in between. Germline V gene data show CDR1 as MDHEN and CDR2 as SYDVKM. CDR3 size: 14 residues.

This chain joins TRBV27 and TRBJ2-2; D ambiguous. Trimming took 3 bases from V and 6 from J, leaving 14 bases between them. The CDR3 totals 15 residues. CDR1 is MNHEY and CDR2 is SMNVEV in the germline V gene (reference sequence). For the CDR3, the DNA is TGTGCCAGCAGTTTCGCGACGGGTTTCCCCGGGGAGCTGTTTTTT. As protein: CASSFATGFPGELFF.

The chain is built from TRBV6-5 and TRBJ2-5; 13 bases line up with TRBD2. There are 15 residues in the CDR3. J gave up 3 bases and V 3 bases, and 1 base lay outside the gene matches. The germline CDR1 and CDR2 sequences are MNHEY and SVGAGI. CDR3 sequence (DNA): TGTGCCAGCAGTTATGGGACTAGCGGGGAAGAGACCCAGTACTTC. Translating gives CASSYGTSGEETQYF.

The chain uses TRBV5-1 and TRBJ1-6; D is ambiguous. The germline V gene encodes CDR1 SGHRS and CDR2 YFSETQ. The CDR3 totals 16 residues. V was cut by 4 bases and J by 0 bases, with 11 bases left in between. This chain's CDR3 is CASSIDPSSYNSPLHF. The CDR3 DNA reads TGCGCCAGCAGCATCGATCCTAGCTCCTATAATTCACCCCTCCACTTT.

This chain uses TRBV25-1 with TRBJ2-3; TRBD1 might be the D (6 bases). This CDR3 is 15 amino acids long. V lost 3 bases and J 2 bases, leaving 12 bases between the germline ends. The V gene's germline CDR1 is MGHDK and CDR2 SYGVNS. Here the CDR3 DNA reads TGTGCCAGCAGTGAGCGACAGGACCTCACAGATACGCAGTATTTT. Translating gives CASSERQDLTDTQYF.

This CDR3 is CASSLAGGGGNTEAFF. CDR3 nucleotides: TGCGCCAGCAGCTTGGCCGGAGGGGGAGGGAACACTGAAGCTTTCTTT. The chain has TRBV5-1 and TRBJ1-1; possible D gene TRBD1, 6 bases. V dropped 0 bases and J dropped 1 base, with 13 bases sitting between them. Germline-derived CDR1 and CDR2 are SGHRS and YFSETQ. This CDR3 has 16 amino acids.